The 29 T cell receptor beta chains presented below share a single source sample, sequenced in a study of cytotoxic CD8 clonotypes in ibrutinib-treated CLL. This table comes from immunoSEQ multiplex PCR, and its TCRdb copy is limited to in-frame clones, with some not included. The repertoire has some 80,000 clones, roughly 83% of them found once; the top ten carry roughly 5%. The material sequenced was PBMCs, taken after 12 months of ibrutinib treatment. These receptors came from a human donor with chronic lymphocytic leukemia.

In its sample, this clone was seen a few times. The CDR3 protein is CASRTSYEQYF. CDR3 DNA: TGTGCCTCCCGGACGTCCTACGAGCAGTACTTC. The V gene is TRBV2, the J gene TRBJ2-7; D is uncertain. V lost 11 bases, J lost 1 base, and 9 bases lay in between. CDR3 length: 11 residues. Per the germline V gene, CDR1 is SNHLY and CDR2 is FYNNEI. Based on the CDR3 plus reference TRBV2 and TRBJ2-7, the full variable domain is EPEVTQTPSHQVTQMGQEVILRCVPISNHLYFYWYRQILGQKVEFLVSFYNNEISEKSEIFDDQFSVERPDGSNFTLKIRSTKLEDSAMYFCASRTSYEQYFGPGTRLTVT.

The V and J genes are TRBV2 and TRBJ2-1; D gene uncertain. Trimming cost V 0 bases and J 0 bases, with 12 bases left between them. The length of the CDR3 is 17 residues. Germline values: CDR1 SNHLY, CDR2 FYNNEI. Written as DNA, the CDR3 is TGTGCCAGCAGTGAAGCGCTCTTCTTGAGCTCCTACAATGAGCAGTTCTTC. Encoded protein: CASSEALFLSSYNEQFF.

V is TRBV4-3 and J is TRBJ2-7; TRBD2 agrees at 8 bases. With V trimmed by 4 bases and J by 2 bases, 7 bases remained unmatched. CDR1 and CDR2 (germline): LGHNA, YSLEER. This CDR3 region has 15 residues. CDR3 sequence: CASSLGLAGTYEQYF. The CDR3 nucleotides read TGCGCCAGCAGCCTTGGGCTAGCGGGCACCTACGAGCAGTACTTC.

The chain recombines TRBV5-1 with TRBJ1-2; the D is unclear. This CDR3 has 14 residues. From germline, CDR1 is SGHRS and CDR2 YFSETQ. V dropped 0 bases and J dropped 3 bases, with 9 bases sitting between them. CDR3 in amino acids: CASSLESRHYGYTF. As DNA, the CDR3 is TGCGCCAGCAGCTTGGAGAGCAGACACTATGGCTACACCTTC.

The chain carries TRBV2 and TRBJ1-5; D uncertain. CDR1 and CDR2 (germline): SNHLY, FYNNEI. The CDR3 has 12 amino acids. V gave up 4 bases and J gave up 5 bases, with 6 bases separating them. The CDR3 sequence is CASSVGDQPQHF. DNA of the CDR3: TGTGCCAGCAGTGTCGGGGATCAGCCCCAGCATTTT. Together with reference TRBV2 and TRBJ1-5, the CDR3 gives the full variable domain: EPEVTQTPSHQVTQMGQEVILRCVPISNHLYFYWYRQILGQKVEFLVSFYNNEISEKSEIFDDQFSVERPDGSNFTLKIRSTKLEDSAMYFCASSVGDQPQHFGDGTRLSIL.

The CDR3, as DNA: TGTGCCAGCCGAGGGGGGACGAATGAGCAGTTCTTC. Protein sequence: CASRGGTNEQFF. The rearrangement joins TRBV19 to TRBJ2-1, with D possibly being TRBD1 or TRBD2 (6 bases each). The V gene's germline CDR1 is LNHDA and CDR2 SQIVND (reference sequence). V was cut by 9 bases and J by 7 bases, with 13 bases left in between. The CDR3 sequence is 12 residues long.

This clone has only one observation. The V and J genes are TRBV5-4 and TRBJ1-1; D is perhaps TRBD1 (5 bases). Germline assignment: CDR1 SGHNT and CDR2 YYREEE (reference sequence). Trimming left V 2 bases short and J 0 bases short, with 11 bases between. The CDR3 is 15 residues long. CDR3 in amino acids: CASSFNPTVNTEAFF. The CDR3 DNA follows: TGTGCCAGCAGCTTCAACCCGACAGTGAACACTGAAGCTTTCTTT.

This chain connects TRBV19 to TRBJ2-3; TRBD1 or TRBD2 may be the D gene (5 bases each). Trimming removed 8 bases at V and 6 bases at J, with 12 bases between. The CDR3 has 12 residues. CDR1 and CDR2 (germline): LNHDA, SQIVND (reference sequence). This CDR3 reads CASRGPGDTQYF. CDR3 nucleotide sequence: TGTGCCAGTCGGGGACCGGGGGATACGCAGTATTTT.

The chain recombines TRBV19 with TRBJ1-4; D is possibly TRBD1 (5 bases). The germline V gene has CDR1 LNHDA and CDR2 SQIVND (reference sequence). The V and J ends lost 10 bases and 4 bases respectively, with 19 bases between them. There are 15 residues in the CDR3. The CDR3 region is CATKRGWTLNEKLFF. The CDR3 coding sequence is TGTGCCACCAAGAGGGGCTGGACCCTTAATGAAAAACTGTTTTTT. The whole variable domain, filled in from reference TRBV19 and TRBJ1-4, reads DGGITQSPKYLFRKEGQNVTLSCEQNLNHDAMYWYRQDPGQGLRLIYYSQIVNDFQKGDIAEGYSVSREKKESFPLTVTSAQKNPTAFYLCATKRGWTLNEKLFFGSGTQLSVL.

The V gene is TRBV30, the J gene TRBJ2-1, with D unresolved. The CDR3 has 11 residues. The V end lost 3 bases, the J end lost 4 bases, and 4 bases lay between the germline ends. Germline V gene data show CDR1 as GTSNPN and CDR2 as SVGIG (reference sequence). CDR3 sequence: CAWRGYNEQFF. The CDR3 bases are TGTGCCTGGAGAGGGTACAATGAGCAGTTCTTC.

The rearrangement joins TRBV5-5 to TRBJ2-7, with D unresolved. Between the trimmed V and J ends, which lost 2 bases and 8 bases, there was a span of 17 bases. This CDR3 spans 14 amino acids. The V gene's germline CDR1 is SGHKS and CDR2 YYEKEE (reference sequence). The CDR3 DNA reads as TGTGCCAGCAGCTTAGGGAACAGCCCCCATCAGCAGTACTTC. It is translated as CASSLGNSPHQQYF.

The J gene is TRBJ2-3, the V gene TRBV5-1; D is undetermined. The V end lost 0 bases, the J end lost 2 bases, and 10 bases lay between the germline ends. This CDR3 region has 15 residues. Germline V gene data show CDR1 as SGHRS and CDR2 as YFSETQ. CDR3 DNA: TGCGCCAGCAGCTTGGTGGGTTTTTCCACAGATACGCAGTATTTT. This gives the protein CASSLVGFSTDTQYF.

The chain joins TRBV11-1 to TRBJ2-7, with 7 bases fitting TRBD1. Unmatched junction bases numbered 7, after V lost 5 bases and J lost 0 bases. CDR1 and CDR2 (germline): SGHAT, FQDESV (reference sequence). The CDR3 sequence is 15 residues long. The CDR3 coding sequence is TGTGCCAGCAGCCCGCCCAGGGGGAGCTCCTACGAGCAGTACTTC. This translates into CASSPPRGSSYEQYF.

The chain couples TRBV28 to TRBJ2-3, with D possibly being TRBD2 (6 bases). Looked up from germline, CDR1 is MDHEN and CDR2 is SYDVKM. This CDR3 has 12 residues. The V end lost 8 bases, the J end lost 3 bases, and 9 bases lay between the germline ends. CDR3 in DNA: TGTGCCAGCCGGGGGTTTACAGATACGCAGTATTTT. This gives the protein CASRGFTDTQYF.

The rearrangement uses TRBV7-8 and TRBJ1-3; 7 bases agree with TRBD1. With 5 bases clipped from V and 0 bases from J, the junction kept 10 bases outside the gene matches. The V gene's germline CDR1 is SGHVS and CDR2 FQNEAQ. The CDR3 sequence is 17 residues long. CDR3 residues: CASSPGGWGSSGNTIYF. The CDR3 coding sequence is TGTGCCAGCAGCCCAGGGGGGTGGGGAAGCTCTGGAAACACCATATATTTT.

The chain carries TRBV5-1 and TRBJ2-3; possibly TRBD2 for D (5 bases). The germline gives CDR1 SGHRS, CDR2 YFSETQ. The CDR3 sequence is 16 residues long. Trimming removed 0 bases at V and 0 bases at J, with 11 bases between. The CDR3 protein is CASSLARTLSTDTQYF. CDR3 in DNA: TGCGCCAGCAGCTTGGCCAGGACTCTAAGCACAGATACGCAGTATTTT. Variable domain in full (rest from reference TRBV5-1 and TRBJ2-3): KAGVTQTPRYLIKTRGQQVTLSCSPISGHRSVSWYQQTPGQGLQFLFEYFSETQRNKGNFPGRFSGRQFSNSRSEMNVSTLELGDSALYLCASSLARTLSTDTQYFGPGTRLTVL.

The chain employs TRBV2 and TRBJ2-3, with 9 bases aligning to TRBD1. Germline V gene lookup returns CDR1 SNHLY and CDR2 FYNNEI. J gave up 3 bases and V 6 bases, and 7 bases lay outside the gene matches. The CDR3 runs 15 residues. CDR3 in amino acids: CASSGGTGLTDTQYF. DNA of the CDR3: TGTGCCAGCAGCGGAGGGACAGGGTTAACAGATACGCAGTATTTT.

This chain connects TRBV9 to TRBJ2-7; TRBD1 matches at 10 bases. V shed 0 bases, J shed 3 bases, and the junction held 3 bases outside the gene matches. The CDR3 is 15 residues long. Germline loops: CDR1 SGDLS, CDR2 YYNGEE. In nucleotides, the CDR3 is TGTGCCAGCAGCGTAGTCGGGGACAGGGGCTACGAGCAGTACTTC. This sequence encodes CASSVVGDRGYEQYF.

The chain combines TRBV10-3 with TRBJ1-4; TRBD1 agrees at 9 bases. CDR3 length: 15 amino acids. V dropped 10 bases and J dropped 6; count of bases not matched to a gene: 12. The germline CDR1 and CDR2 sequences are ENHRY and SYGVKD. This CDR3 reads CATRGGTGFYEKLFF. The CDR3 DNA follows: TGTGCCACCCGGGGCGGGACAGGGTTTTATGAAAAACTGTTTTTT.

This clone was recorded once. This sequence joins TRBV14 and TRBJ2-5; 12 nucleotides align to TRBD2. The CDR3 loop spans 15 amino acids. V dropped 1 base and J dropped 5; count of bases not matched to a gene: 2. Germline CDR1 reads SGHDN; CDR2 reads FVKESK. CDR3 loop: CASSQAGTSGETQYF. The CDR3 DNA follows: TGTGCCAGCAGCCAAGCCGGGACTAGCGGGGAGACCCAGTACTTC. Filled out from reference TRBV14 and TRBJ2-5, the complete variable domain reads EAGVTQFPSHSVIEKGQTVTLRCDPISGHDNLYWYRRVMGKEIKFLLHFVKESKQDESGMPNNRFLAERTGGTYSTLKVQPAELEDSGVYFCASSQAGTSGETQYFGPGTRLLVL.

The V gene is TRBV9, the J gene TRBJ2-1, with TRBD2 matching 7 bases. Trimming removed 0 bases from V and 5 bases from J; junction bases left unmatched: 5. Germline CDR1 SGDLS, CDR2 YYNGEE. The CDR3 consists of 15 residues. Here the CDR3 reads CASSVAGGKDNEQFF. In DNA, the CDR3 is TGTGCCAGCAGCGTAGCCGGGGGGAAGGACAATGAGCAGTTCTTC.

Regarding this clone: Other DNA sequences in this sample translate to the same CDR3. The chain links TRBV27 to TRBJ2-7; D perhaps matches TRBD2 (6 bases). Germline CDR1 reads MNHEY; CDR2 reads SMNVEV (reference sequence). The CDR3 runs to 16 residues. Trimming left V 0 bases short and J 1 base short, with 13 bases between. The CDR3 loop reads CASSLSGRGTSYEQYF. The CDR3 nucleotides are TGTGCCAGCAGTTTATCGGGGCGGGGCACGTCCTACGAGCAGTACTTC.

The V and J genes are TRBV11-2 and TRBJ2-7; 7 bases agree with TRBD1. CDR3 length equals 16 residues. V lost 0 bases to trimming and J lost 0 bases; unmatched junction nucleotides: 5. Germline V gene lookup returns CDR1 SGHAT and CDR2 FQNNGV. Here the CDR3 reads CASSLDRDRFSYEQYF. In DNA form, the CDR3 reads TGTGCCAGCAGCTTAGATAGGGACAGATTCTCCTACGAGCAGTACTTC.

This rearrangement joins TRBV10-3 to TRBJ2-7; possibly TRBD1 for D (6 bases). Germline CDR1 reads ENHRY; CDR2 reads SYGVKD. CDR3 length: 12 residues. Trimming removed 2 bases at V and 7 bases at J, with 9 bases between. CDR3 protein: CAISELDSEQYF. The CDR3 DNA reads as TGTGCCATCAGTGAGCTGGACAGTGAGCAGTACTTC.

The chain uses TRBV4-2 and TRBJ2-3; TRBD2 matches at 13 bases. After removal of 2 bases from V and 3 bases from J, the junction contained 11 bases not matched to a gene. Germline CDR1 LGHNA, CDR2 YNFKEQ. There are 19 residues in the CDR3. The CDR3 region has the DNA TGTGCCAGCAGCCAACGACTCACTAGCGGGGGGGCCCGGACAGATACGCAGTATTTT. Encoded protein: CASSQRLTSGGARTDTQYF.

This clone has just a few counts. The chain is built from TRBV5-6 and TRBJ1-2; D is uncertain. Germline V gives CDR1 SGHDT, CDR2 YYEEEE. This CDR3 has 13 amino acids. The V end lost 5 bases, the J end lost 9 bases, and 17 bases lay between the germline ends. The CDR3 DNA reads as TGTGCCAGCAGGGGTCCGTCCGCCGCGCGCTACACCTTC. Encoded protein: CASRGPSAARYTF.

CDR3 region: CASSPQENTEAFF. The CDR3 DNA reads TGTGCCAGCTCACCGCAGGAGAACACTGAAGCTTTCTTT. The genes are TRBV18 and TRBJ1-1; D gene uncertain. This CDR3 spans 13 amino acids. V gave up 3 bases and J gave up 1 base, with 6 bases separating them. Per the germline V gene, CDR1 is KGHSH and CDR2 is LQKENI.

The chain recombines TRBV6-6 with TRBJ2-5; TRBD2 matches 7 bases. From germline, CDR1 is MNHNY and CDR2 SVGAGI (reference sequence). Trimming at V came to 0 bases and at J to 9 bases, leaving 1 base not matched to a gene. The CDR3 covers 12 residues. The chain's CDR3 is CASSYSGGAQYF. In DNA, the CDR3 is TGTGCCAGCAGTTACTCGGGGGGGGCCCAGTACTTC.

This clone has just one count. This chain connects TRBV2 to TRBJ2-5; TRBD1 aligns across 7 bases. Unmatched junction bases numbered 8, after V lost 5 bases and J lost 5 bases. This CDR3 has 14 residues. Germline values: CDR1 SNHLY, CDR2 FYNNEI. Here the CDR3 DNA reads TGTGCCAGCAGTCCAACAGGGGTGGGGGAGACCCAGTACTTC. Translating it yields CASSPTGVGETQYF.